This T cell receptor (beta chain) originates from a study of CD8 T cells in Susac syndrome. Study-level results: That the number of individuals in its TCR sequencing and HLA analysis was relatively small was acknowledged by the study.

Blood CD8+ and CD4+ T cells underwent high-throughput TCR beta sequencing. In contrast to the negatively isolated CD8+ and CD4+ T cells, TEMRA cells were FACS-enriched. The CDR3 extends over 13 amino acids. With 7 bases removed from V and 0 bases from J, the gap between germline ends came to 10 bases. From germline, CDR1 is SGHRS and CDR2 YFSETQ. With respect to this clonotype: The antigen is not known.

RNA amounts of about 0.5 to 1 ug underwent reverse transcription with random hexamers. Multiplex immunoSEQ PCR targeted 54 Vbeta and 13 Jbeta TCR beta segments. TCRdb redid the calling of the immunoSEQ multiplex PCR reads with MiXCR, one entry per CDR3 protein. This sample has roughly 200,000 distinct CDR3 sequences, with approximately 95% found just once. Sequencing was carried out using CD4+ T cells from PBMCs. The chain combines TRBV5-1 with TRBJ1-1; weak D call: TRBD1 (6 bases). This TCR was recovered from a human donor with multiple sclerosis. Here the CDR3 reads CASGGQMNTEAFF. CDR3 bases: TGCGCCAGCGGGGGCCAGATGAACACTGAAGCTTTCTTT.